This is a list of T cell receptor beta chains from one sample in a study of blood T cells in healthy people across ages. One entry per CDR3 protein, called by TCRdb with MiXCR from the 5' RACE reads. The table has 580,000 or so distinct CDR3 sequences, 47% seen once. The source material was blood. Receptors originate from an elderly man in good health. The CDR3 runs from the conserved cysteine through the conserved F or W. The order of the fields is V gene, J gene, D gene, clone size, CDR3 DNA, CDR3 protein. D genes are given only for firm matches. A row's size may be missing; if present it is once, few, many or a size class.

>TRBV6-1|TRBJ2-5|-|-
TGTGCCAGCAGTGAAGGGGCAGTCGAGACCCAGTACTTC
CASSEGAVETQYF
>TRBV4-2|TRBJ2-1|TRBD2|-
TGTGCCAGCAGCCTTGGGACTAGCGGTGGCAATGGGCAGTTCTTC
CASSLGTSGGNGQFF
>TRBV20-1|TRBJ2-4|TRBD1|few
TGCAGTGCTAGACCCCCGGGACAGGGATATTACATTCAGTACTTC
CSARPPGQGYYIQYF
>TRBV6-5|TRBJ2-7|TRBD1|many
TGTGCCAGCTCCTTAGACAGGGGGGATTTATCCTACGAGCAGTACTTC
CASSLDRGDLSYEQYF
>TRBV29-1|TRBJ2-1|TRBD2|few
TGCAGCGCATACGGACTAGCGGGTTCCTACAATGAGCAGTTCTTC
CSAYGLAGSYNEQFF
>TRBV6-6|TRBJ2-5|-|many
TGTGCCAGCAGTTATGGTCGCACAGGGACGAAGATAGAGACCCAGTACTTC
CASSYGRTGTKIETQYF
>TRBV7-9|TRBJ2-7|TRBD2|few
TGTGCCAGCAGCCTCGGGACTAGCGGCCGCTACGAGCAGTACTTC
CASSLGTSGRYEQYF
>TRBV5-1|TRBJ2-5|-|-
TGCGCCAGCAGCTTGGTAGGGGAAGAGACCCAGTACTTC
CASSLVGEETQYF
>TRBV4-1|TRBJ1-2|TRBD1|-
TGCGCCAGCGGCCAAGGCCAGGACAGGGACCATGGCTACACCTTC
CASGQGQDRDHGYTF
>TRBV6-6|TRBJ2-5|-|many
TGTGCCAGCAGGCCTAGCGTGGGGGAGACCCAGTACTTC
CASRPSVGETQYF
>TRBV7-2|TRBJ2-3|TRBD2|once
TGTGCCAGCAGCTTAGGCGGAGCGGGGGGGCCAGATACGCAGTATTTT
CASSLGGAGGPDTQYF
>TRBV12-3/TRBV12-4|TRBJ2-2|TRBD1|-
TGTGCCAGCAGGAATACCGACAGGGGGCCCACCGGGGAGCTGTTTTTT
CASRNTDRGPTGELFF
>TRBV18|TRBJ1-1|-|-
TGTGCCAGCTCACCAATACGGGAGGGGGGCACTGAAGCTTTCTTT
CASSPIREGGTEAFF
>TRBV7-2|TRBJ2-3|TRBD2|-
TGTGCCAGCAGCTTACATGGGCTAGCGGGGATGAGCACAGATACGCAGTATTTT
CASSLHGLAGMSTDTQYF
>TRBV20-1|TRBJ1-6|-|-
TGCAGTGCTCCCTCATCCTATAATTCACCCCTCCACTTT
CSAPSSYNSPLHF
>TRBV28|TRBJ2-6|-|few
TGTGCCAGCAGTTTGGGGGCCCGCTCTGGGGCCAACGTCCTGACTTTC
CASSLGARSGANVLTF
>TRBV6-6|TRBJ2-1|TRBD1|many
TGTGCCAGCAGTTATAAGACAGGGGGGTACAATGAGCAGTTCTTC
CASSYKTGGYNEQFF
>TRBV29-1|TRBJ2-6|-|few
TGCAGCGTTGATGGGGGGCTAGGGGCCAACGTCCTGACTTTC
CSVDGGLGANVLTF
>TRBV12-3/TRBV12-4|TRBJ2-1|-|-
TGTGCCAGCAGCGGATCAAGGGGAGGTGAGCAGTTCTTC
CASSGSRGGEQFF
>TRBV7-2|TRBJ1-5|-|-
TGTGCCAGCAGCTTAGGAGTGACAGTTAGCAATCAGCCCCAGCATTTT
CASSLGVTVSNQPQHF
>TRBV5-1|TRBJ2-3|-|-
TGCGCCAGCAGCAAGGACAGGCGGGAGGATACGCAGTATTTT
CASSKDRREDTQYF
>TRBV2|TRBJ2-1|-|-
TGTGCCAGCACCGGGACGGACCGCTACAATGAGCAGTTCTTC
CASTGTDRYNEQFF
>TRBV27|TRBJ1-2|-|-
TGTGCCAGCAGTCCCACCTACGGGACAAACTATGGCTACACCTTC
CASSPTYGTNYGYTF
>TRBV5-1|TRBJ2-5|-|-
TGCGCCAGCAGCCCCACAATGGTGGGGTCGGAGACCCAGTACTTC
CASSPTMVGSETQYF
>TRBV7-2|TRBJ2-1|-|-
TGTGCCAGCAGCTTCTTGACGGAGGGGGACAATGAGCAGTTCTTC
CASSFLTEGDNEQFF
>TRBV9|TRBJ2-3|TRBD2|-
TGTGCCAGCAGCCCCCACGGAACGGGACTAGCGGGGGGGCCTACAGATACGCAGTATTTT
CASSPHGTGLAGGPTDTQYF
>TRBV28|TRBJ1-2|TRBD1|-
TGTGCCAGCAGTAAGACAGGGGGCCACACCTTC
CASSKTGGHTF
>TRBV20-1|TRBJ2-1|-|few
TGCAGTGCCCGAACGGAGTCCTACAATGAGCAGTTCTTC
CSARTESYNEQFF
>TRBV7-2|TRBJ1-2|TRBD1|many
TGTGCCAGCAGCTTTCGACAGGGGTACGGCTACACCTTC
CASSFRQGYGYTF
>TRBV12-3/TRBV12-4|TRBJ2-1|TRBD2|-
TGTGCCAGCAGGACACTAGCGGGAGTAAGGGATGAGCAGTTCTTC
CASRTLAGVRDEQFF
>TRBV7-3|TRBJ2-1|-|few
TGTGCCAGCAGCTATATAGCGGCAACACATGAGCAGTTCTTC
CASSYIAATHEQFF
>TRBV3-1|TRBJ1-2|-|-
TGTGCCAGCAGCCATGCCGACAGGATCTATGGCTACACCTTC
CASSHADRIYGYTF
>TRBV5-1|TRBJ2-4|-|few
TGCGCCAGCAGCGCAGACAGGAACGACATTCAGTACTTC
CASSADRNDIQYF
>TRBV20-1|TRBJ1-2|-|-
TGCAGTGCCTCCCAACAGGCCCCGGCGAGCGGCTACACCTTC
CSASQQAPASGYTF
>TRBV25-1|TRBJ2-4|-|few
TGTGCCAGCAGTGACAGGGCCAAAAACATTCAGTACTTC
CASSDRAKNIQYF
>TRBV6-5|TRBJ2-7|TRBD1|many
TGTGCCAGCAGTTCCAATCCGGGACAGGGAACCTACGAGCAGTACTTC
CASSSNPGQGTYEQYF
>TRBV9|TRBJ2-3|-|few
TGTGCCAGCAGCGTGCGGACAGATACGCAGTATTTT
CASSVRTDTQYF
>TRBV27|TRBJ2-7|TRBD2|-
TGTGCCAGCAGTCCCCGGACTAGCGGGAGAGACGAGCAGTACTTC
CASSPRTSGRDEQYF
>TRBV29-1|TRBJ2-6|-|few
TGCAGCGTTAGAGGGGAGACTGGGGCCAACGTCCTGACTTTC
CSVRGETGANVLTF
>TRBV4-2|TRBJ2-7|-|once
TGTGCCAGCAGCCACTCGTTGAAAAGCGAGCAGTACTTC
CASSHSLKSEQYF
>TRBV20-1|TRBJ2-3|-|many
TGCAGTGCGCCCCCTGGAGGGGTAGATACGCAGTATTTT
CSAPPGGVDTQYF